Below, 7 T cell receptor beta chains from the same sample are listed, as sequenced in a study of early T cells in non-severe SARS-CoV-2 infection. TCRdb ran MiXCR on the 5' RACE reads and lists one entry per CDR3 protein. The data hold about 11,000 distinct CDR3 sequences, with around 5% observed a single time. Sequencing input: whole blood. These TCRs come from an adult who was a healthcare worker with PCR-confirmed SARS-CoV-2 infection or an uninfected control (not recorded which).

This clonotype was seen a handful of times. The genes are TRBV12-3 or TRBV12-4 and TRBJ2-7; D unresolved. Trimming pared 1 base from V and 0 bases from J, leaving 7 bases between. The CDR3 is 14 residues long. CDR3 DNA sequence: TGTGCCAGCAGTTTAGGTCTGTCCTCCTACGAGCAGTACTTC. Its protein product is CASSLGLSSYEQYF.

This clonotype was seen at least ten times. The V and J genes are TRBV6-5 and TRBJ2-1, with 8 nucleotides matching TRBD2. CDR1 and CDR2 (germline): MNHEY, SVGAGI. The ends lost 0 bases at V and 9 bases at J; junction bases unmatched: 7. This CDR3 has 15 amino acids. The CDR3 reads CASSYSFRGGAEQFF. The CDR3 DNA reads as TGTGCCAGCAGTTACTCCTTTCGGGGGGGTGCTGAGCAGTTCTTC.

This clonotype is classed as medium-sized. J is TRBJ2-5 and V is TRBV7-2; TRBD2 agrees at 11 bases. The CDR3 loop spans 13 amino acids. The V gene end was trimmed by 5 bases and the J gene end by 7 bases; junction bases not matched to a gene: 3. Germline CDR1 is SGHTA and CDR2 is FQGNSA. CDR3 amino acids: CASSQGTSGTQYF. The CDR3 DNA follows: TGTGCCAGCAGCCAGGGGACTAGCGGGACCCAGTACTTC.

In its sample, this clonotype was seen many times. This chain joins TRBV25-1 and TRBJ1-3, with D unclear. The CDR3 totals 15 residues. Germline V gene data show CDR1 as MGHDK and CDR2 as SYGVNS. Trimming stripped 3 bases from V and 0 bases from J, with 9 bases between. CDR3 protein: CASSDHGYSGNTIYF. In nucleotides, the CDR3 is TGTGCCAGCAGTGATCACGGCTACTCTGGAAACACCATATATTTT.

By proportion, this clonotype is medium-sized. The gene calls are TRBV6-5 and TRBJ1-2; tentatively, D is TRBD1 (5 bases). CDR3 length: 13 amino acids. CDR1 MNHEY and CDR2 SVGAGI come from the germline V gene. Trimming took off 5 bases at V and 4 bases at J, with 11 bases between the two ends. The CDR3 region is CASSKSGGYGYTF. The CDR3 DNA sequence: TGTGCCAGCAGTAAATCGGGGGGCTATGGCTACACCTTC.

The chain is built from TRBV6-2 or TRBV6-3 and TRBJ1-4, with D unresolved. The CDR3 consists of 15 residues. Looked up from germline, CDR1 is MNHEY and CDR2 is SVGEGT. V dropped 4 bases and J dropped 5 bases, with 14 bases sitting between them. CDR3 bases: TGTGCCAGCAGTTTGACTCCCGTACCGAATGAAAAACTGTTTTTT. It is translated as CASSLTPVPNEKLFF.

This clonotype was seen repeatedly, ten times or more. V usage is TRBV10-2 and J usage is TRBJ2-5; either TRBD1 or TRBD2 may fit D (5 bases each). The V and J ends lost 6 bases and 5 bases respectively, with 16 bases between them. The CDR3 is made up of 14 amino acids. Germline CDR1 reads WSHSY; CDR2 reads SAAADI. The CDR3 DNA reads TGCGCCAGCAGCTTCCGGGACCTGGGGGAGACCCAGTACTTC. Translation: CASSFRDLGETQYF.